The 32 T cell receptor beta chains given below trace back to one sample, sequenced in a study of blood T cell repertoires in COVID-19. Generated by immunoSEQ multiplex PCR, the TCRdb table keeps only in-frame clones and is missing some. The sample comprises about 300,000 clones, around 92% of which are singletons, and less than 2% rests with the top ten. Source material: peripheral blood. The receptors shown here come from a woman between 25 and 40 years old with COVID-19, enrolled during active disease.

The chain is built from TRBV28 and TRBJ2-1, with TRBD2 matching over 9 bases. J lost 0 bases, V lost 6 bases, and 6 bases had no gene match. The germline V gene has CDR1 MDHEN and CDR2 SYDVKM. This CDR3 is built from 16 residues. The CDR3 nucleotides are TGTGCCAGCAGCCCTAGCGGGGCAAGCTCCTACAATGAGCAGTTCTTC. Amino acids: CASSPSGASSYNEQFF.

The chain couples TRBV7-9 to TRBJ1-1, with 9 nucleotides matching TRBD1. Unmatched junction bases numbered 7, after V lost 5 bases and J lost 6 bases. This CDR3 comprises 14 residues. Germline V lookup: CDR1 SEHNR, CDR2 FQNEAQ (reference sequence). The CDR3 reads CASSLQGALPEAFF. CDR3 DNA: TGTGCCAGCAGCCTACAGGGGGCCTTGCCTGAAGCTTTCTTT.

The chain combines TRBV19 with TRBJ2-1; 10 bases are a match to TRBD2. This CDR3 spans 15 amino acids. The J segment lost 2 bases and the V segment lost 5 bases, leaving 3 bases of the junction unmatched. The germline V gene has CDR1 LNHDA and CDR2 SQIVND (reference sequence). The CDR3 spells CASSFLAGAYNEQFF. The CDR3 nucleotides are TGTGCCAGTAGTTTTCTAGCGGGGGCCTACAATGAGCAGTTCTTC.

This clone occurred once. V gene TRBV5-1 combines with J gene TRBJ2-3; 11 positions match TRBD2. V was pared by 2 bases and J by 5 bases, with 7 bases of the junction left unmatched. The CDR3 is 16 amino acids. CDR1 and CDR2 from the germline V gene are SGHRS and YFSETQ. CDR3 residues: CASSFGSGGAGDTQYF. DNA of the CDR3: TGCGCCAGCAGCTTTGGTAGCGGGGGGGCAGGAGATACGCAGTATTTT.

The chain has TRBV28 and TRBJ2-3, with D perhaps TRBD1 (5 bases). V gave up 3 bases and J gave up 2 bases, with 9 bases separating them. CDR1 and CDR2 from the germline V gene are MDHEN and SYDVKM. This CDR3 comprises 14 residues. The CDR3 coding sequence is TGTGCCAGCAGTTTTGACAGAAACACAGATACGCAGTATTTT. Encoded protein: CASSFDRNTDTQYF.

The chain carries TRBV19 and TRBJ1-1; D not certain. Trimming shortened V by 7 bases and J by 1 base, and 7 bases separated the two germline ends. The CDR3 loop spans 12 amino acids. Germline V gene sequence: CDR1 LNHDA, CDR2 SQIVND (reference sequence). The CDR3, as DNA: TGTGCCAGTAAGCGAGGGAACACTGAAGCTTTCTTT. As protein: CASKRGNTEAFF.

This clone was counted a few times. The chain combines TRBV18 with TRBJ1-6; D possibly corresponds to TRBD1 (6 bases). This CDR3 has 15 amino acids. CDR1 KGHSH and CDR2 LQKENI come from the germline V gene. V lost 1 base and J lost 7, with 11 bases in between. The CDR3 DNA sequence: TGTGCCAGCTCACCACAGGACAGTGGAAATTCACCCCTCCACTTT. It specifies CASSPQDSGNSPLHF.

In DNA form, the CDR3 reads TGTGCCAGCAGCCGTGACAGGTTTCGTAACTATGGCTACACCTTC. Its protein product is CASSRDRFRNYGYTF. This chain connects TRBV7-9 to TRBJ1-2, with a tentative D call TRBD1 (6 bases). Deletions cut 5 bases from V and 1 base from J, with 14 bases between. CDR3 length equals 15 residues. Per the germline V gene, CDR1 is SEHNR and CDR2 is FQNEAQ (reference sequence). Combining the CDR3 with reference TRBV7-9 and TRBJ1-2 gives the whole variable domain DTGVSQNPRHKITKRGQNVTFRCDPISEHNRLYWYRQTLGQGPEFLTYFQNEAQLEKSRLLSDRFSAERPKGSFSTLEIQRTEQGDSAMYLCASSRDRFRNYGYTFGSGTRLTVV.

The chain carries TRBV6-6 and TRBJ1-2; 7 nucleotides match TRBD1. V dropped 2 bases and J dropped 6; count of bases not matched to a gene: 0. This CDR3 has 12 residues. Germline V lookup: CDR1 MNHNY, CDR2 SVGAGI (reference sequence). The CDR3 loop is CASSYDRDGYTF. In DNA, the CDR3 is TGTGCCAGCAGTTACGACAGGGATGGCTACACCTTC.

This rearrangement joins TRBV18 to TRBJ2-3, with 8 bases fitting TRBD2. The germline gives CDR1 KGHSH, CDR2 LQKENI. CDR3 length: 15 residues. Germline trimming cut 0 bases from V and 8 bases from J; bases unmatched to any gene: 7. DNA of the CDR3: TGTGCCAGCTCACCACCGCAATTAGCGGGGAGTACGCAGTATTTT. Protein product: CASSPPQLAGSTQYF.

The genes are TRBV7-9 and TRBJ2-2; D remains unclear. The length of the CDR3 is 14 residues. The germline V gene has CDR1 SEHNR and CDR2 FQNEAQ (reference sequence). Trimming took off 2 bases at V and 2 bases at J, with 6 bases between the two ends. The CDR3 nucleotides read TGTGCCAGCAGCTTAAGAGGAAACACCGGGGAGCTGTTTTTT. Translation: CASSLRGNTGELFF.

The genes are TRBV27 and TRBJ1-6, with D possibly TRBD1 on 6 matching bases. From germline, CDR1 is MNHEY and CDR2 SMNVEV (reference sequence). Deletions cut 7 bases from V and 7 bases from J, with 17 bases between. CDR3 size: 15 residues. CDR3 residues: CASTPRGARNSPLHF. CDR3 DNA: TGTGCCAGCACCCCACGGGGGGCGCGAAATTCACCCCTCCACTTT.

V usage is TRBV18 and J usage is TRBJ2-3; 14 positions match TRBD2. Germline V lookup: CDR1 KGHSH, CDR2 LQKENI. CDR3 length: 15 residues. After removal of 5 bases from V and 4 bases from J, the junction contained 2 bases not matched to a gene. Here the CDR3 reads CASSEGLAGADTQYF. The CDR3 region has the DNA TGTGCCAGCTCAGAGGGACTAGCGGGGGCAGATACGCAGTATTTT.

This chain uses TRBV19 with TRBJ1-5; D unclear. Germline V gives CDR1 LNHDA, CDR2 SQIVND (reference sequence). The length of the CDR3 is 16 residues. V was trimmed by 3 bases and J by 0 bases, leaving 12 bases between them. CDR3 sequence reads: CASSIMAGYSNQPQHF. The DNA of the CDR3 is TGTGCCAGTAGTATTATGGCGGGGTATAGCAATCAGCCCCAGCATTTT. The full variable domain, completed using reference TRBV19 and TRBJ1-5, is DGGITQSPKYLFRKEGQNVTLSCEQNLNHDAMYWYRQDPGQGLRLIYYSQIVNDFQKGDIAEGYSVSREKKESFPLTVTSAQKNPTAFYLCASSIMAGYSNQPQHFGDGTRLSIL.

V gene TRBV5-6 combines with J gene TRBJ1-5, with D perhaps TRBD1 (6 bases). The CDR3 has 14 residues. Germline CDR1 reads SGHDT; CDR2 reads YYEEEE. Trimming took off 2 bases at V and 1 base at J, with 7 bases between the two ends. This CDR3 is CASSFGQSNQPQHF. DNA of the CDR3: TGTGCCAGCAGCTTTGGACAGAGCAATCAGCCCCAGCATTTT.

This clone was recorded only once. The gene calls are TRBV4-3 and TRBJ2-1; 7 bases are shared with TRBD2. This CDR3 region has 17 residues. Looked up from germline, CDR1 is LGHNA and CDR2 is YSLEER. V shed 0 bases, J shed 8 bases, and the junction held 13 bases outside the gene matches. CDR3 in amino acids: CASSQEVAGVYHYEQFF. CDR3 DNA: TGCGCCAGCAGCCAAGAAGTCGCGGGGGTCTACCACTATGAGCAGTTCTTC.

The chain recombines TRBV2 with TRBJ1-1; D is unresolved. With 2 bases removed from V and 4 bases from J, the gap between germline ends came to 8 bases. Germline V gene lookup returns CDR1 SNHLY and CDR2 FYNNEI. The CDR3 is 13 residues long. The CDR3 sequence: CASSESLGTEAFF. The CDR3 DNA reads TGTGCCAGCAGTGAATCCCTAGGCACTGAAGCTTTCTTT.

Remarks on this clone: This CDR3 is also generated by other DNA sequences in the sample. The chain employs TRBV5-1 and TRBJ1-4, with D uncertain. Germline assignment: CDR1 SGHRS and CDR2 YFSETQ. V lost 0 bases to trimming and J lost 5 bases, with 8 bases between them. The CDR3 spans 14 residues. The CDR3 DNA sequence: TGCGCCAGCAGCTTGGGAGTGAGCAATGAAAAACTGTTTTTT. This sequence encodes CASSLGVSNEKLFF. The variable domain in full, completed from reference TRBV5-1 and TRBJ1-4, reads KAGVTQTPRYLIKTRGQQVTLSCSPISGHRSVSWYQQTPGQGLQFLFEYFSETQRNKGNFPGRFSGRQFSNSRSEMNVSTLELGDSALYLCASSLGVSNEKLFFGSGTQLSVL.

J is TRBJ2-3 and V is TRBV18, with TRBD2 as a possible D gene (6 bases). There are 15 residues in the CDR3. V gave up 5 bases and J gave up 0 bases, with 12 bases separating them. Germline-derived CDR1 and CDR2 are KGHSH and LQKENI. CDR3 coding DNA: TGTGCCAGCTCAGGGGAGGTCGGTAGCACAGATACGCAGTATTTT. This encodes CASSGEVGSTDTQYF.

This chain's CDR3 is CASSLGGGWNQPQHF. The CDR3 nucleotides are TGTGCCAGCAGCTTGGGGGGGGGTTGGAATCAGCCCCAGCATTTT. The V gene is TRBV5-4, the J gene TRBJ1-5; tentatively, D is TRBD1 (5 bases). This CDR3 is built from 15 residues. V was clipped by 0 bases and J by 4 bases, with 11 bases between them. Germline V gives CDR1 SGHNT, CDR2 YYREEE (reference sequence).

The chain joins TRBV6-1 to TRBJ1-4; D uncertain. This CDR3 is 17 amino acids long. The V end was cut by 0 bases, the J end by 4 bases, with 15 bases between. Germline lookup yields CDR1 MNHNS and CDR2 SASEGT. The CDR3 sequence: CASSEAAWGGNNEKLFF. CDR3 sequence (DNA): TGTGCCAGCAGTGAAGCCGCATGGGGAGGGAATAATGAAAAACTGTTTTTT.

This clone was recorded at least ten times. The chain uses TRBV6-4 and TRBJ1-5, with a weak D call TRBD1 (5 bases). The V and J ends lost 2 bases and 9 bases respectively, with 11 bases between them. Germline V gene data show CDR1 as MRHNA and CDR2 as SNTAGT. The CDR3 loop spans 13 amino acids. The CDR3 nucleotides read TGTGCCAGCAGTGACACCGACCAGGGGCCCCAGCATTTT. Translation gives CASSDTDQGPQHF.

This rearrangement joins TRBV29-1 to TRBJ2-1; 7 bases are a match to TRBD2. This CDR3 is 12 amino acids long. J was trimmed by 9 bases and V by 7 bases; bases with no gene match: 9. Looked up from germline, CDR1 is SQVTM and CDR2 is ANQGSEA. CDR3 nucleotides: TGCAGCGCCATACTAGCGAGGACTGAGCAGTTCTTC. Translation: CSAILARTEQFF.

This clone has only a few counts. This chain connects TRBV14 to TRBJ2-5; no clear D. V lost 1 base, J lost 7 bases, and 16 bases lay in between. The CDR3 has 15 amino acids. Germline V gene sequence: CDR1 SGHDN, CDR2 FVKESK. CDR3 sequence: CASSQARSAGRTQYF. The CDR3 nucleotides read TGTGCCAGCAGCCAAGCCCGGTCGGCTGGGCGGACCCAGTACTTC.

The chain combines TRBV6-2 or TRBV6-3 with TRBJ1-6; D unresolved. V shed 5 bases and J shed 5 bases, with 7 bases lying between them. CDR3 length equals 13 residues. CDR1 and CDR2 from the germline V gene are MNHEY and SVGEGT. Here the CDR3 reads CASSRSNNSPLHF. Here the CDR3 DNA reads TGTGCCAGCAGTAGAAGCAATAATTCACCCCTCCACTTT.

The chain recombines TRBV15 with TRBJ1-4, with TRBD1 as a possible D gene (6 bases). V shed 0 bases and J shed 8 bases, with 16 bases lying between them. The CDR3 totals 16 residues. CDR1 is LNHNV, CDR2 YYDKDF, per germline (reference sequence). The CDR3 DNA sequence: TGTGCCACCAGCAGAGATCACAAGGGGGTAGGGGAAAAACTGTTTTTT. This translates into CATSRDHKGVGEKLFF.

V usage is TRBV6-5 and J usage is TRBJ1-1; 8 bases match TRBD1. There are 13 residues in the CDR3. The V and J ends lost 6 bases and 5 bases, in that order; junction bases with no gene match: 5. CDR1 and CDR2 (germline): MNHEY, SVGAGI. CDR3 sequence reads: CASSRDRGTEAFF. The CDR3 DNA is TGTGCCAGCAGCCGAGACAGGGGAACTGAAGCTTTCTTT.

The genes are TRBV28 and TRBJ1-3; possible D gene TRBD1, 6 bases. The CDR3 is 14 residues long. Germline CDR1 is MDHEN and CDR2 is SYDVKM. Trimming stripped 2 bases from V and 8 bases from J, with 13 bases between. The CDR3 DNA is TGTGCCAGCAGTTTAGGGGGCCCCGTATACACCATATATTTT. As protein: CASSLGGPVYTIYF.

The J gene is TRBJ2-2, the V gene TRBV5-1; possibly TRBD2 for D (5 bases). The germline V gene encodes CDR1 SGHRS and CDR2 YFSETQ. The CDR3 runs to 16 residues. V lost 3 bases and J lost 1, with 13 bases in between. CDR3 coding DNA: TGCGCCAGCAGCTCAGCGGCGAATAGGAACACCGGGGAGCTGTTTTTT. Translated, it gives CASSSAANRNTGELFF.

This clone appeared once. The chain's CDR3 is CASAGGAKNIQYF. The DNA for the CDR3 is TGTGCCAGCGCGGGTGGGGCCAAAAACATTCAGTACTTC. This rearrangement joins TRBV2 to TRBJ2-4; D might be TRBD2 (5 bases). This CDR3 has 13 amino acids. Germline CDR1 and CDR2: SNHLY and FYNNEI. V was pared by 8 bases and J by 1 base, with 9 bases between. The full variable domain, completed using reference TRBV2 and TRBJ2-4, is EPEVTQTPSHQVTQMGQEVILRCVPISNHLYFYWYRQILGQKVEFLVSFYNNEISEKSEIFDDQFSVERPDGSNFTLKIRSTKLEDSAMYFCASAGGAKNIQYFGAGTRLSVL.

This chain connects TRBV5-4 to TRBJ1-1; 8 bases line up with TRBD1. The CDR3 has 13 amino acids. V was clipped by 2 bases and J by 12 bases; unmatched bases: 9. Germline V gene data show CDR1 as SGHNT and CDR2 as YYREEE (reference sequence). CDR3 sequence: CASSFGQGERTFF. The CDR3 coding sequence is TGTGCCAGCAGCTTCGGACAGGGAGAGCGGACTTTCTTT.

The chain links TRBV25-1 to TRBJ1-1, with D maybe TRBD1 (5 bases). Trimming pared 6 bases from V and 8 bases from J, leaving 10 bases between. The CDR3 covers 11 residues. The germline V gene encodes CDR1 MGHDK and CDR2 SYGVNS. The CDR3 loop is CASRQRGEAFF. The CDR3 region has the DNA TGTGCCAGCAGGCAACGGGGGGAAGCTTTCTTT. The whole variable domain, remainder taken from reference TRBV25-1 and TRBJ1-1, is EADIYQTPRYLVIGTGKKITLECSQTMGHDKMYWYQQDPGMELHLIHYSYGVNSTEKGDLSSESTVSRIRTEHFPLTLESARPSHTSQYLCASRQRGEAFFGQGTRLTVV.